This record looks at one TCR beta chain sequence and its context. J gave up 0 bases and V 6 bases, and 1 base lay outside the gene matches. The CDR3 spans 14 residues. CDR1 is MNHEY, CDR2 SVGAGI, per germline. In the original analysis: Reference gene primers were amplified, and this amplification served to estimate nucleated cell counts. Generated by immunoSEQ multiplex PCR, the TCRdb table keeps only in-frame clones and is missing some. The DNA gave D and trimming, while V, J and clone size come from that table. The sample lists roughly 75,000 clones; around 79% were seen once. The data stem from a study of blood T cell repertoires in COVID-19. Overall study context: COVID-19 samples collected from the United States, Italy and Spain covered acute and convalescent phases. From T cells, B-cell-depleted T cells, or PBMCs came the material, which was cDNA or gDNA.

The sequenced material came from peripheral blood. The chain is built from TRBV6-5 and TRBJ2-1, with 8 bases aligning to TRBD2. The sequence came from a man over 45 with acute or convalescent COVID-19. The CDR3 nucleotides are TGTGCCAGCAGACGGGAGGGCTCCTACAATGAGCAGTTCTTC. It is translated as CASRREGSYNEQFF.